This TCR beta chain was captured by sequencing in a study of T cells after yellow fever vaccination. Trimming cost V 4 bases and J 0 bases, with 11 bases left between them. The length of the CDR3 is 15 residues. Looked up from germline, CDR1 is SGHVS and CDR2 is FNYEAQ. One entry per CDR3 protein, called by TCRdb with MiXCR from the 5' RACE reads. This sample has hundreds of thousands of distinct CDR3 sequences, with about 9.5% found just once. This clonotype turned up a few times. This clonotype originated in a man between 18 and 35 years old who received the YFV17D yellow fever vaccine. Sequencing used PBMCs, obtained on the day of the first yellow fever vaccination. J is TRBJ2-3 and V is TRBV7-6, with D unclear. The CDR3 spells CASSSTTVSTDTQYF. For the CDR3, the DNA is TGTGCCAGCAGCTCTACGACTGTTAGCACAGATACGCAGTATTTT.